Sequencing of this TCR beta chain was carried out in a study of T cell clonotyping in hematopoietic cell transplantation. As for this clone: What it binds is not known.

The method was immunoSEQ multiplex PCR; TCRdb's version includes in-frame clones alone and lacks a portion of them. The sample lists 4,500 to 5,000 clones; less than 95% were seen once. The CDR3 runs to 12 residues. Germline loops: CDR1 ENHRY, CDR2 SYGVKD. V shed 10 bases and J shed 0 bases, with 6 bases lying between them. Study-wide findings and caveats: At the given depth, recipient repertoires were over 97% de novo clonotypes. Cells were unsorted, so CD4 and CD8 contributions were not separated. After transplant, recipient diversity fell while pathologically expanded clonotypes grew through day 180.

This TCR came from a middle-aged man in good health. Some clones in this sample may be carry-over from other donors' samples. The sequenced sample was peripheral blood mononuclear cells. The chain joins TRBV10-3 to TRBJ2-2; the D is unclear. For the CDR3, the DNA is TGTGCCACCGCAACGAACACCGGGGAGCTGTTTTTT. Its protein is CATATNTGELFF.